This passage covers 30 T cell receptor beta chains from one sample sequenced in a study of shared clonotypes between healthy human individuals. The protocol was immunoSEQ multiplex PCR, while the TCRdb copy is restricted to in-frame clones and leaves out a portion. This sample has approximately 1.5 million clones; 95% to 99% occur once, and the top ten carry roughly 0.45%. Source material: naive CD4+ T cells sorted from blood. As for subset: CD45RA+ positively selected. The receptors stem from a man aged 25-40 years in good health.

The CDR3 reads CAIRAGTGVYEQYF. In DNA, the CDR3 is TGTGCCATCAGAGCCGGGACAGGGGTCTACGAGCAGTACTTC. This sequence joins TRBV10-3 and TRBJ2-7; 10 bases are a match to TRBD1. Looked up from germline, CDR1 is ENHRY and CDR2 is SYGVKD. This CDR3 spans 14 amino acids. V was pared by 6 bases and J by 3 bases, with 5 bases of the junction left unmatched.

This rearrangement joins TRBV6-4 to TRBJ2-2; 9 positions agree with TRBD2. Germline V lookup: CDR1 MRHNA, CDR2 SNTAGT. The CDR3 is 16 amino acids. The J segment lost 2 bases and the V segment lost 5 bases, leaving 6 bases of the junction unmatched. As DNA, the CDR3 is TGTGCCAGCAGTCGTCTAGCGGGACGTAACACCGGGGAGCTGTTTTTT. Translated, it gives CASSRLAGRNTGELFF.

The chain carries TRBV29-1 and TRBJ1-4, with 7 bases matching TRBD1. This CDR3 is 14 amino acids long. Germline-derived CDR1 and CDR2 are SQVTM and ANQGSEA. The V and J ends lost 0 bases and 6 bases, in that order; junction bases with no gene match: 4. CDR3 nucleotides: TGCAGCGTTGAAGATACAGGGGTGGATGAAAAACTGTTTTTT. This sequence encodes CSVEDTGVDEKLFF.

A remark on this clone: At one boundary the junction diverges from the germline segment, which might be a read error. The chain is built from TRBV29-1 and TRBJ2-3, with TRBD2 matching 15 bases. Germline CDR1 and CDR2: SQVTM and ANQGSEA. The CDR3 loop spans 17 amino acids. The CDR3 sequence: CSFDGLAGGPIPDTQYF. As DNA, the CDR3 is TGCAGCTTTGACGGACTAGCGGGAGGGCCTATTCCAGATACGCAGTATTTT.

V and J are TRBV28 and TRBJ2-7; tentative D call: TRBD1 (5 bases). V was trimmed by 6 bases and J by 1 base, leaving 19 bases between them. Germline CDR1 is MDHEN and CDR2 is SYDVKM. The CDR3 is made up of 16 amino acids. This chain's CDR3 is CASSPNPPGPSYEQYF. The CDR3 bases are TGTGCCAGCAGCCCTAATCCTCCAGGGCCGTCCTACGAGCAGTACTTC.

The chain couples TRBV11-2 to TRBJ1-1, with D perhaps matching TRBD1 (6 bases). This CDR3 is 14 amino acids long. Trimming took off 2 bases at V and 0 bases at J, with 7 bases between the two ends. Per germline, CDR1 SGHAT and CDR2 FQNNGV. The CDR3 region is CASSLRQVNTEAFF. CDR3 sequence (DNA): TGTGCCAGCAGCTTACGACAGGTGAACACTGAAGCTTTCTTT.

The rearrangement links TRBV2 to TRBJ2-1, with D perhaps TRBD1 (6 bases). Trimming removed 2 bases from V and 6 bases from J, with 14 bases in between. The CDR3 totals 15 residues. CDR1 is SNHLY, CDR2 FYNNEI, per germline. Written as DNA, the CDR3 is TGTGCCAGCAGTGAACTACGACAGGTTTCCAATGAGCAGTTCTTC. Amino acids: CASSELRQVSNEQFF.

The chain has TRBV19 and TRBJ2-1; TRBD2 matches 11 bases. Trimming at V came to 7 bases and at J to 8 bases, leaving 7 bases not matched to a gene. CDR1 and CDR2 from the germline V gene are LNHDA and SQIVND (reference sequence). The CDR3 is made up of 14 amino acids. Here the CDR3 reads CASNQLAGVHEQFF. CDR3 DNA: TGTGCCAGTAACCAACTAGCGGGAGTTCATGAGCAGTTCTTC.

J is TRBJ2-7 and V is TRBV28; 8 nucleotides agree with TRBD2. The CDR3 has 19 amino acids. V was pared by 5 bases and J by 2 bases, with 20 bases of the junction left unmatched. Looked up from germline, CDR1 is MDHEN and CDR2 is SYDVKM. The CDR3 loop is CASSPRSGGRQVGPYEQYF. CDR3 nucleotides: TGTGCCAGCAGTCCTCGGTCTGGCGGGAGGCAGGTGGGCCCCTACGAGCAGTACTTC.

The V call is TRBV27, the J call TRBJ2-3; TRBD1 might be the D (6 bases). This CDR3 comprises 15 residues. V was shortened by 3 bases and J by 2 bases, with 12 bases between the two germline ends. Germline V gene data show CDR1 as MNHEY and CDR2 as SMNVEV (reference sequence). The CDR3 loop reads CASSLVDSITDTQYF. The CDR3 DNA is TGTGCCAGCAGTTTGGTGGACAGTATCACAGATACGCAGTATTTT.

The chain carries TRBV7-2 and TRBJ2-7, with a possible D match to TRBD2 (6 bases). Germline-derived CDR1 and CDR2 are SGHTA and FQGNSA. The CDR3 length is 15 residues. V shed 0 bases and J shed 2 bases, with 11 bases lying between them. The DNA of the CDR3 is TGTGCCAGCAGCTTAGCGGTGGGAGGTCCCTACGAGCAGTACTTC. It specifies CASSLAVGGPYEQYF.

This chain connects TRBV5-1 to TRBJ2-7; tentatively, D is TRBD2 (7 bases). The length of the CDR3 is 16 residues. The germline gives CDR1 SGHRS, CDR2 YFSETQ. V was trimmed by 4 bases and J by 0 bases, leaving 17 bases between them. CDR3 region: CASSSWGGQPSYEQYF. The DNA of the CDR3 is TGCGCCAGCAGCAGTTGGGGGGGGCAACCCTCCTACGAGCAGTACTTC. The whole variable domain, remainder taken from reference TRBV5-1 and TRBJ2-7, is KAGVTQTPRYLIKTRGQQVTLSCSPISGHRSVSWYQQTPGQGLQFLFEYFSETQRNKGNFPGRFSGRQFSNSRSEMNVSTLELGDSALYLCASSSWGGQPSYEQYFGPGTRLTVT.

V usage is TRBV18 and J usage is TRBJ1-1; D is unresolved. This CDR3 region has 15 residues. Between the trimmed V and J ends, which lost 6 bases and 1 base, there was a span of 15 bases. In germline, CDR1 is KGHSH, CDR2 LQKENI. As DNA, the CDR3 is TGTGCCAGCTCCGCGGTCTCGGGGTCGAACACTGAAGCTTTCTTT. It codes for CASSAVSGSNTEAFF.

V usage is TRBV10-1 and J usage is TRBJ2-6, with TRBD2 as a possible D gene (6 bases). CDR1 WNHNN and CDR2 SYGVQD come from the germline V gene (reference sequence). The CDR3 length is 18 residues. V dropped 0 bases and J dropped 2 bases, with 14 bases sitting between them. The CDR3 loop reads CASSESKEGLTGANVLTF. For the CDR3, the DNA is TGCGCCAGCAGTGAGTCGAAGGAGGGGTTAACTGGGGCCAACGTCCTGACTTTC.

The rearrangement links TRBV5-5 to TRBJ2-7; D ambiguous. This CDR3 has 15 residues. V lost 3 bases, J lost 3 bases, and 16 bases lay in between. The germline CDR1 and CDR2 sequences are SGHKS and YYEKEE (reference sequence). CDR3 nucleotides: TGTGCCAGCAGCTCTTCGCCCATGACCAGCTACGAGCAGTACTTC. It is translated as CASSSSPMTSYEQYF.

The CDR3: CASSDDGVANYGYTF. DNA for the CDR3: TGTGCCAGCAGTGACGATGGTGTAGCTAACTATGGCTACACCTTC. V is TRBV6-4 and J is TRBJ1-2; D is undetermined. Germline V gives CDR1 MRHNA, CDR2 SNTAGT. This CDR3 has 15 residues. The ends were cut back, 2 bases at V and 0 bases at J, with 10 bases in the middle.

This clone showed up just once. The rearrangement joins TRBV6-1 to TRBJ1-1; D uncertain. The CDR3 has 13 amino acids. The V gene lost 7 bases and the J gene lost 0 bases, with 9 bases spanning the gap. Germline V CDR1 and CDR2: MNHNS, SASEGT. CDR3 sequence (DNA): TGTGCCAGCAATACGAAAATGAACACTGAAGCTTTCTTT. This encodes CASNTKMNTEAFF.

DNA of the CDR3: TGCGCCAGCAGTAGGGCTAGCGGGGACTACGAGCAGTACTTC. Translated, it gives CASSRASGDYEQYF. V and J are TRBV5-1 and TRBJ2-7; 9 bases match TRBD2. Germline V gene sequence: CDR1 SGHRS, CDR2 YFSETQ. The CDR3 has 14 amino acids. V was pared by 5 bases and J by 3 bases, with 6 bases of the junction left unmatched.

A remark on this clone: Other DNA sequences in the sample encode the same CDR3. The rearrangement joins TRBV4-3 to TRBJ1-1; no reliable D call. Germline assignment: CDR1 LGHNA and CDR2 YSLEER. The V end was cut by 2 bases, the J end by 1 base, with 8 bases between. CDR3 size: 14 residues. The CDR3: CASSQTTGNTEAFF. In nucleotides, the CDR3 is TGCGCCAGCAGCCAAACGACGGGGAACACTGAAGCTTTCTTT.

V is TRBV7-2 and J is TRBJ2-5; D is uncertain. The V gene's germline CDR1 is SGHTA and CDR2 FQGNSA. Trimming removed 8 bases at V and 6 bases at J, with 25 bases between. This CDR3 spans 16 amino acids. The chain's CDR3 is CASSRRFHLMEKTQYF. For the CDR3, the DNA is TGTGCCAGCTCACGGCGGTTCCACCTCATGGAAAAGACCCAGTACTTC.

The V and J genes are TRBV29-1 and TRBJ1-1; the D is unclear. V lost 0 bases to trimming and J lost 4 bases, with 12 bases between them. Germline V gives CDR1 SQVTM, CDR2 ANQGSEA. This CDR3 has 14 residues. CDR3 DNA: TGCAGCGTTGAAGATCGGATAGGGCGCACTGAAGCTTTCTTT. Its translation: CSVEDRIGRTEAFF.

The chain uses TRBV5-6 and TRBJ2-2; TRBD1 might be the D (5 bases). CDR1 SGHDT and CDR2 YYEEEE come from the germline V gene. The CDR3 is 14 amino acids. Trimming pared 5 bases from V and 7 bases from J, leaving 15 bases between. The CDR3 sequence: CASSPILGLGELFF. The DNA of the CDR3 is TGTGCCAGCAGTCCGATATTGGGGCTCGGGGAGCTGTTTTTT.

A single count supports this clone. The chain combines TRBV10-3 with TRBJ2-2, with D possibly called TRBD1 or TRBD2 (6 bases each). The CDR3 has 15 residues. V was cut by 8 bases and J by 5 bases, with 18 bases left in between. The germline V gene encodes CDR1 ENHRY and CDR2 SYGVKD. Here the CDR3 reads CAIRDTGVVTGELFF. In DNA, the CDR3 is TGTGCCATCCGGGACACGGGGGTTGTGACCGGGGAGCTGTTTTTT.

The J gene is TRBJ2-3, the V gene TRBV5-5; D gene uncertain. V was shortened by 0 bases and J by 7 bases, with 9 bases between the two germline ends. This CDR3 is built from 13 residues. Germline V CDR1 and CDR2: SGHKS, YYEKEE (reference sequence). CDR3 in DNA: TGTGCCAGCAGCTTGGAGCCCCAGAATACGCAGTATTTT. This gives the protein CASSLEPQNTQYF.

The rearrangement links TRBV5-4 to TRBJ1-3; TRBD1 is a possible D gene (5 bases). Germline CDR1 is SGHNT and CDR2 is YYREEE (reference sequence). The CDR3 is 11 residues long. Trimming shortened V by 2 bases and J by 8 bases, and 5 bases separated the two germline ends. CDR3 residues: CASSLGDTIYF. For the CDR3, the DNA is TGTGCCAGCAGCTTAGGGGACACCATATATTTT.

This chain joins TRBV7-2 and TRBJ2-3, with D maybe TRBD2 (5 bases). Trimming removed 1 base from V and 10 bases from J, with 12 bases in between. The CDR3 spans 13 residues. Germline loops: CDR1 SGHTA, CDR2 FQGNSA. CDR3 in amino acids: CASSLGRAAAQYF. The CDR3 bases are TGTGCCAGCAGCTTAGGGCGGGCGGCCGCGCAGTATTTT.

This CDR3 reads CAIRPGLAVYEQYF. CDR3 bases: TGTGCCATTAGACCGGGACTAGCCGTCTACGAGCAGTACTTC. The V and J genes are TRBV10-3 and TRBJ2-7, with 9 bases aligning to TRBD2. V lost 9 bases, J lost 3 bases, and 9 bases stayed unmatched. Germline V lookup: CDR1 ENHRY, CDR2 SYGVKD. The CDR3 length is 14 residues.

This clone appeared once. CDR3 DNA: TGCGCCAGCAGCTTGGGGGTCGTCAGTTTCCGAGGGTACGAGCAGTACTTC. Amino acids: CASSLGVVSFRGYEQYF. The genes are TRBV5-1 and TRBJ2-7; D perhaps matches TRBD2 (5 bases). The germline CDR1 and CDR2 sequences are SGHRS and YFSETQ. V lost 0 bases to trimming and J lost 4 bases, with 20 bases between them. The CDR3 sequence is 17 residues long.

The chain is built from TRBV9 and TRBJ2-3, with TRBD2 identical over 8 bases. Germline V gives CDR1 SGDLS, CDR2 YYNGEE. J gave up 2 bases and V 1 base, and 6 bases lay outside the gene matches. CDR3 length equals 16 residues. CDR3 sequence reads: CASSVLAGGLTDTQYF. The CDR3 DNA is TGTGCCAGCAGCGTACTTGCGGGAGGCCTCACAGATACGCAGTATTTT.

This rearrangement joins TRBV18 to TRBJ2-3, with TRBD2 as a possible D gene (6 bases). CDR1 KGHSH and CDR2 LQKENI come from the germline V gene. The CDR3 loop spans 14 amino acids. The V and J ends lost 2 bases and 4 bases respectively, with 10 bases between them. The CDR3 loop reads CASSPTGAADTQYF. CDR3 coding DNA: TGTGCCAGCTCACCAACGGGAGCGGCAGATACGCAGTATTTT. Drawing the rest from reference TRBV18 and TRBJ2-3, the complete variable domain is NAGVMQNPRHLVRRRGQEARLRCSPMKGHSHVYWYRQLPEEGLKFMVYLQKENIIDESGMPKERFSAEFPKEGPSILRIQQVVRGDSAAYFCASSPTGAADTQYFGPGTRLTVL.